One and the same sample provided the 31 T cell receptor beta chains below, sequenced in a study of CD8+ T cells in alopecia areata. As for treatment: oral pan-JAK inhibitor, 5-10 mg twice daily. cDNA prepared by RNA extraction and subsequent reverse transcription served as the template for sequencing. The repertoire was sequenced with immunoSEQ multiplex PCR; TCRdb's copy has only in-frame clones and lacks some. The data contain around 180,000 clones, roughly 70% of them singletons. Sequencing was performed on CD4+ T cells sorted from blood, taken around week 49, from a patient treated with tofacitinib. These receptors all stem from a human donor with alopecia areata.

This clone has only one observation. The CDR3 bases are TGTGCCAGCAGCGCGAACCGGGATCCGTATAATTCACCCCTCCACTTT. Its protein product is CASSANRDPYNSPLHF. The chain uses TRBV9 and TRBJ1-6; D is uncertain. From germline, CDR1 is SGDLS and CDR2 YYNGEE. The ends were cut back, 3 bases at V and 4 bases at J, with 14 bases in the middle. This CDR3 is built from 16 residues.

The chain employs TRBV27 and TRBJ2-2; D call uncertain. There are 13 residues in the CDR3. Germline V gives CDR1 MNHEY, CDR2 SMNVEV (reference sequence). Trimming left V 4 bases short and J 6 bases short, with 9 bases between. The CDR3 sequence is CASSSYRSGELFF. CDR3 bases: TGTGCCAGCAGTTCTTACAGATCCGGGGAGCTGTTTTTT.

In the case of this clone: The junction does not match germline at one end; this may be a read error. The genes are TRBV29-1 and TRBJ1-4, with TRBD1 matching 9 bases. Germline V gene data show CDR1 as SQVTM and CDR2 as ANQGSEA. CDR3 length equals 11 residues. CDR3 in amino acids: CSVEHGTGPLF. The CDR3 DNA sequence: TGCAGCGTTGAACACGGGACAGGGCCCCTTTTT.

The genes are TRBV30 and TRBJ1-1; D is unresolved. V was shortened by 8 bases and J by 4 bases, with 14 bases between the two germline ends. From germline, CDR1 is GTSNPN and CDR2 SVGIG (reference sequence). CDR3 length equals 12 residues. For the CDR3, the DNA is TGTGCCGTTAGTGGATTTAGCACTGAAGCTTTCTTT. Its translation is CAVSGFSTEAFF.

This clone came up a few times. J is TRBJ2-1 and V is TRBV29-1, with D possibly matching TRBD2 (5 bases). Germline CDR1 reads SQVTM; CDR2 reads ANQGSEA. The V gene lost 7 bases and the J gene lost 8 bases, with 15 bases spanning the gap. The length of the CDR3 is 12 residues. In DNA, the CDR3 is TGCAGCGCCGGGCGCTTGGGAGATGAGCAGTTCTTC. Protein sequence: CSAGRLGDEQFF.

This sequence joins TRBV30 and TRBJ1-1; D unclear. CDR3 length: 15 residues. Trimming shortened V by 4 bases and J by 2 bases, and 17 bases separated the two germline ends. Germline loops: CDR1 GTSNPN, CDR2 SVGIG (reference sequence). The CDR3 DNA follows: TGTGCCTGGACAGGATCGGTTTGGGGAAACACTGAAGCTTTCTTT. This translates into CAWTGSVWGNTEAFF.

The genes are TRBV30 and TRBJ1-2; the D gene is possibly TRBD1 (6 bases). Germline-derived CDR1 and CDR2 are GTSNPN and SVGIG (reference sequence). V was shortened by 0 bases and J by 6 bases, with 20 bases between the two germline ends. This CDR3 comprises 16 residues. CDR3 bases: TGTGCCTGGAGTGTACAGCGCCTGAGGGGGAGTGATGGCTACACCTTC. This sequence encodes CAWSVQRLRGSDGYTF.

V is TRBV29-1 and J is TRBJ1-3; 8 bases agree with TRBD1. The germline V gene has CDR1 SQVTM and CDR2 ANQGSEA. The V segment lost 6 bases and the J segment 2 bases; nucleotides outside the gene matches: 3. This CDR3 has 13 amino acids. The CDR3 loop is CSVLGQAGNTIYF. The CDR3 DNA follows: TGCAGCGTACTGGGACAGGCTGGAAACACCATATATTTT.

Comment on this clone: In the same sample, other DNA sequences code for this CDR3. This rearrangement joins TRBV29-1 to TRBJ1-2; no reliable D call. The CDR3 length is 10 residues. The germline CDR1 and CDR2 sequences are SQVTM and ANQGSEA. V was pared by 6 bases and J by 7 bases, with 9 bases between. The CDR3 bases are TGCAGCGTGGGCGAGGGTGGCTACACCTTC. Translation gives CSVGEGGYTF.

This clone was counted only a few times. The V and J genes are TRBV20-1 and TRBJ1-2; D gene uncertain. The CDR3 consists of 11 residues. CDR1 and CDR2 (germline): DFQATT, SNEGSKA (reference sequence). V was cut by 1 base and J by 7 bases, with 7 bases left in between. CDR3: CSARGEGGYTF. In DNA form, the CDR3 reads TGCAGTGCTAGAGGAGAGGGTGGCTACACCTTC.

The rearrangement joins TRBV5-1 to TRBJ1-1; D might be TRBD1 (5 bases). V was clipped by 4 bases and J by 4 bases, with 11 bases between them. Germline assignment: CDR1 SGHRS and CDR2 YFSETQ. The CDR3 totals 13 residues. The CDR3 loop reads CASSPGGTTEAFF. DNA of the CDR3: TGCGCCAGCAGCCCTGGGGGGACCACTGAAGCTTTCTTT.

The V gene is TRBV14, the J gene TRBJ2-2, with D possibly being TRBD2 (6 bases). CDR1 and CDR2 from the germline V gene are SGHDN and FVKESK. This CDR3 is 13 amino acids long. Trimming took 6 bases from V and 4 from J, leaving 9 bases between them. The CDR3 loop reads CASRGLLTGELFF. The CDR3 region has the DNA TGTGCCAGCAGGGGACTCCTCACCGGGGAGCTGTTTTTT.

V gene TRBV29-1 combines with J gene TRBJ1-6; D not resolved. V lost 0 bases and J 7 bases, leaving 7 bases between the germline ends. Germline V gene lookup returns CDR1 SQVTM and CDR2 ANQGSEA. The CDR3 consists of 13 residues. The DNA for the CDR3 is TGCAGCGTTGAAGACTCCCCGAATTCACCCCTCCACTTT. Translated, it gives CSVEDSPNSPLHF.

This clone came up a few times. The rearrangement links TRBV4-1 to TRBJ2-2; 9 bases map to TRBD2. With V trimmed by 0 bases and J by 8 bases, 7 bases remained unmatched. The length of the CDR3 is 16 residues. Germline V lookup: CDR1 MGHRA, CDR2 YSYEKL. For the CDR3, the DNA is TGCGCCAGCAGCCAAGACTCTGCGGGGGGGCTTGGGGAGCTGTTTTTT. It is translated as CASSQDSAGGLGELFF.

CDR3: CASSQGQVPRSPLHF. CDR3 DNA: TGTGCCAGCAGCCAAGGGCAGGTTCCCCGTTCACCCCTCCACTTT. The chain couples TRBV14 to TRBJ1-6; D not resolved. CDR1 is SGHDN and CDR2 is FVKESK in the germline V gene. V was shortened by 1 base and J by 9 bases, with 13 bases between the two germline ends. The CDR3 loop spans 15 amino acids. The full variable domain, in which reference TRBV14 and TRBJ1-6 provide the parts outside the CDR3, is EAGVTQFPSHSVIEKGQTVTLRCDPISGHDNLYWYRRVMGKEIKFLLHFVKESKQDESGMPNNRFLAERTGGTYSTLKVQPAELEDSGVYFCASSQGQVPRSPLHFGNGTRLTVT.

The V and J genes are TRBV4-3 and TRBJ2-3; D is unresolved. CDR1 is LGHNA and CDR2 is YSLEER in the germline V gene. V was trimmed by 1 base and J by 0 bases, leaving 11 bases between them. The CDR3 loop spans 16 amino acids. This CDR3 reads CASSQAPAWSTDTQYF. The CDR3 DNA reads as TGCGCCAGCAGCCAAGCCCCAGCCTGGAGCACAGATACGCAGTATTTT.

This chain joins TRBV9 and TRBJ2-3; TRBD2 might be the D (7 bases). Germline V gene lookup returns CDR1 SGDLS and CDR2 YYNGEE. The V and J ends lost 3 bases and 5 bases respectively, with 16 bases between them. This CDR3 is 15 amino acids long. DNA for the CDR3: TGTGCCAGCAGCGACCGGGGGGCCGGAGGAGATACGCAGTATTTT. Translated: CASSDRGAGGDTQYF.

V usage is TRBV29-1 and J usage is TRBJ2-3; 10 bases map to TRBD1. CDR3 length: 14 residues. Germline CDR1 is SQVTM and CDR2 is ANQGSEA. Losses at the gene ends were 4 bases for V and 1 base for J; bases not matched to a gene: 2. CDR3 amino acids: CSVVGTGGTDTQYF. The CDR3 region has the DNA TGCAGCGTTGTGGGGACAGGGGGCACAGATACGCAGTATTTT.

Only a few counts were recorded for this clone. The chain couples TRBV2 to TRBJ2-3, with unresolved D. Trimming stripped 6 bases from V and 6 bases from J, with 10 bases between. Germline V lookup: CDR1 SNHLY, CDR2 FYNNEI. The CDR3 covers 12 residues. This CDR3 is CASSSLRDTQYF. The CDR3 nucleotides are TGTGCCAGCAGCAGCCTCAGGGATACGCAGTATTTT.

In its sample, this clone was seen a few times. The CDR3 DNA is TGCAGCGTGACCAGGGACGGCTATGAAAAACTGTTTTTT. It yields the protein CSVTRDGYEKLFF. The chain joins TRBV29-1 to TRBJ1-4; possible D gene TRBD1, 5 bases. Between the trimmed V and J ends, which lost 6 bases and 6 bases, there was a span of 14 bases. The CDR3 is 13 residues long. Per germline, CDR1 SQVTM and CDR2 ANQGSEA.

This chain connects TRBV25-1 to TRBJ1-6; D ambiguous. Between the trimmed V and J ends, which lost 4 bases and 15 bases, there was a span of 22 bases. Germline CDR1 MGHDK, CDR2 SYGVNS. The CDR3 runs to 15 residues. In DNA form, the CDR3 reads TGTGCCAGCAGTGGAACCGGAACGTTTCCGATCTTCCTCCACTTT. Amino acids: CASSGTGTFPIFLHF.

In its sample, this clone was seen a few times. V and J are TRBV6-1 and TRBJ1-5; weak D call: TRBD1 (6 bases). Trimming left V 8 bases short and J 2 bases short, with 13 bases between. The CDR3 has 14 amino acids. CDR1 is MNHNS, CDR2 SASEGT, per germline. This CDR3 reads CASHSAGGNQPQHF. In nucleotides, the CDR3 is TGTGCCAGCCACAGTGCAGGGGGCAATCAGCCCCAGCATTTT.

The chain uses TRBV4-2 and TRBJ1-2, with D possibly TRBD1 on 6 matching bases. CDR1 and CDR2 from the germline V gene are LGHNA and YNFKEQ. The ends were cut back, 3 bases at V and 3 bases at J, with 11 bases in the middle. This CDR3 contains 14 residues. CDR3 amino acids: CASSQPDSDYGYTF. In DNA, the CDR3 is TGTGCCAGCAGCCAGCCGGACAGCGACTATGGCTACACCTTC.

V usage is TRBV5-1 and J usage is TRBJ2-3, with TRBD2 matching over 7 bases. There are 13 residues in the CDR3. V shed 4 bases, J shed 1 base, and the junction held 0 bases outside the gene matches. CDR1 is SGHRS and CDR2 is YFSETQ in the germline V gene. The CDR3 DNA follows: TGCGCCAGCAGCGCGGGGGGCACAGATACGCAGTATTTT. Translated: CASSAGGTDTQYF.

The CDR3 sequence: CASRVVGGRLSEQYF. Here the CDR3 DNA reads TGTGCCAGCAGGGTAGTCGGGGGTAGACTTTCCGAGCAGTACTTC. The chain uses TRBV27 and TRBJ2-7; possible D gene TRBD2, 6 bases. Germline V gene sequence: CDR1 MNHEY, CDR2 SMNVEV (reference sequence). The CDR3 covers 15 residues. V shed 6 bases and J shed 6 bases, with 21 bases lying between them.

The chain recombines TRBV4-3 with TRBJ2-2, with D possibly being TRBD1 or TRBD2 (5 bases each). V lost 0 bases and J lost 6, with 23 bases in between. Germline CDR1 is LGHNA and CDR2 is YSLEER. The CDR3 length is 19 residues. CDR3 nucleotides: TGCGCCAGCAGCCAAGATGGTGTGGGGCCTAGCAGGGTCGCCGGGGAGCTGTTTTTT. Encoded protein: CASSQDGVGPSRVAGELFF.

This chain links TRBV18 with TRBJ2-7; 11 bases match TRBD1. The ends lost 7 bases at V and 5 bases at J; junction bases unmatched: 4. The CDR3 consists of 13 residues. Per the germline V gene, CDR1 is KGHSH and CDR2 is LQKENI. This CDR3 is CASLGQGANEQYF. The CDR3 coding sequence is TGTGCCAGCTTAGGACAGGGGGCAAACGAGCAGTACTTC.

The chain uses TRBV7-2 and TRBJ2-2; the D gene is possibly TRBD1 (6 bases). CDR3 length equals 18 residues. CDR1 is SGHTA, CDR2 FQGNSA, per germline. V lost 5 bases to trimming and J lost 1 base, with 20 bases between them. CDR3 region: CASSRTVQGQRNTGELFF. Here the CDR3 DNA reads TGTGCCAGCAGCCGGACCGTACAGGGACAACGGAACACCGGGGAGCTGTTTTTT.

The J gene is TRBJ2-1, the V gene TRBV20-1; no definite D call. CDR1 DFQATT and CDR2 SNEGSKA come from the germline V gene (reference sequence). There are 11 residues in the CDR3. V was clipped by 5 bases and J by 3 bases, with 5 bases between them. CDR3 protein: CSAQIYNEQFF. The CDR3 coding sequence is TGCAGTGCTCAAATCTACAATGAGCAGTTCTTC.

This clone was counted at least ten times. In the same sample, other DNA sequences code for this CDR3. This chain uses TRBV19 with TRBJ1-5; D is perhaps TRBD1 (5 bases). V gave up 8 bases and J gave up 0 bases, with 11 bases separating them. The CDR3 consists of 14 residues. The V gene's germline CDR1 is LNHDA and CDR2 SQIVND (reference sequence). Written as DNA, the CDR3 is TGTGCCAGTCGGCAGGGTCATAGCAATCAGCCCCAGCATTTT. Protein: CASRQGHSNQPQHF.

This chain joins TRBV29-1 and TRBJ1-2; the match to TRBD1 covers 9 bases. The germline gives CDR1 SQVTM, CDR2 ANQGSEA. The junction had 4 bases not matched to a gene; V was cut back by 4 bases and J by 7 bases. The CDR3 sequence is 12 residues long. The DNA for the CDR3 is TGCAGCGTTGTCGGACAGGGGAGTGGCTACACCTTC. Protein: CSVVGQGSGYTF.